These 28 T cell receptor beta chains came from one sample sequenced in a study of chemoradiotherapy in HPV16-positive cancers. The assay was immunoSEQ multiplex PCR, and TCRdb's table has in-frame clones only and misses some. The sample lists about 5,200 clones; about 67% were seen once. Sequencing was performed on tumor tissue, taken from a patient who underwent chemoradiotherapy. The receptors were sampled from a human donor with HPV-associated anogenital cancer.

The chain links TRBV11-3 to TRBJ2-2, with a possible D match to TRBD2 (5 bases). The germline gives CDR1 SGHNT, CDR2 YENEEA. This CDR3 has 15 amino acids. The ends were cut back, 5 bases at V and 7 bases at J, with 17 bases in the middle. The CDR3 is CASSHQRPDNGELFF. The CDR3 region has the DNA TGTGCCAGCAGCCATCAGCGGCCGGATAACGGGGAGCTGTTTTTT.

J is TRBJ2-1 and V is TRBV2; no definite D call. The ends were cut back, 6 bases at V and 8 bases at J, with 11 bases in the middle. The V gene's germline CDR1 is SNHLY and CDR2 FYNNEI. The CDR3 spans 12 residues. This CDR3 reads CASRYGSYEQFF. CDR3 in DNA: TGTGCCAGCAGATATGGATCTTATGAGCAGTTCTTC. Using reference TRBV2 and TRBJ2-1 for the parts outside the CDR3, the full variable domain is EPEVTQTPSHQVTQMGQEVILRCVPISNHLYFYWYRQILGQKVEFLVSFYNNEISEKSEIFDDQFSVERPDGSNFTLKIRSTKLEDSAMYFCASRYGSYEQFFGPGTRLTVL.

The chain uses TRBV11-3 and TRBJ1-2, with D perhaps TRBD1 (5 bases). Deletions cut 1 base from V and 5 bases from J, with 11 bases between. The CDR3 has 14 residues. Germline assignment: CDR1 SGHNT and CDR2 YENEEA. This CDR3 is CASSLGGTAYGYTF. In nucleotides, the CDR3 is TGTGCCAGCAGCTTAGGCGGGACCGCTTATGGCTACACCTTC.

This chain links TRBV14 with TRBJ2-7, with D tentatively TRBD1 (6 bases). Trimming shortened V by 4 bases and J by 4 bases, and 11 bases separated the two germline ends. Germline CDR1 SGHDN, CDR2 FVKESK. The CDR3 contains 13 residues. The CDR3: CASSPGHTYEQYF. The CDR3 coding sequence is TGTGCCAGCAGCCCGGGACATACTTACGAGCAGTACTTC.

The chain has TRBV7-6 and TRBJ2-5, with D possibly TRBD1 on 5 matching bases. CDR1 and CDR2 from the germline V gene are SGHVS and FNYEAQ. The CDR3 spans 15 residues. V lost 5 bases, J lost 5 bases, and 18 bases lay in between. CDR3: CASSIPRTFGETQYF. In nucleotides, the CDR3 is TGTGCCAGCAGCATCCCACGGACATTTGGGGAGACCCAGTACTTC.

This chain uses TRBV5-4 with TRBJ1-4, with D possibly being TRBD1 (5 bases). Looked up from germline, CDR1 is SGHNT and CDR2 is YYREEE (reference sequence). CDR3 length equals 14 residues. The V gene lost 2 bases and the J gene lost 4 bases, with 9 bases spanning the gap. The chain's CDR3 is CASSFGGDNEKLFF. CDR3 bases: TGTGCCAGCAGCTTCGGGGGGGATAATGAAAAACTGTTTTTT.

This clone has only one observation. The rearrangement links TRBV2 to TRBJ1-6, with 7 bases identical to TRBD1. The V and J ends lost 8 bases and 7 bases, in that order; junction bases with no gene match: 2. Looked up from germline, CDR1 is SNHLY and CDR2 is FYNNEI. CDR3 length: 12 residues. As DNA, the CDR3 is TGTGCCAGCGGGACAGAGAATTCACCCCTCCACTTT. Protein sequence: CASGTENSPLHF.

Only one count was recorded for this clone. The J gene is TRBJ2-7, the V gene TRBV11-3; 8 bases agree with TRBD1. Germline CDR1 is SGHNT and CDR2 is YENEEA. The CDR3 contains 11 residues. V gave up 8 bases and J gave up 5 bases; unmatched junction bases: 2. The CDR3 is CASAGGDEQYF. As DNA, the CDR3 is TGTGCCAGCGCAGGGGGCGACGAGCAGTACTTC.

The V and J genes are TRBV5-4 and TRBJ1-1; D gene unclear. CDR3 length equals 14 residues. V was cut by 0 bases and J by 0 bases, with 6 bases left in between. The germline gives CDR1 SGHNT, CDR2 YYREEE (reference sequence). The DNA of the CDR3 is TGTGCCAGCAGCTTGGGGGCGATGAACACTGAAGCTTTCTTT. It is translated as CASSLGAMNTEAFF.

The chain links TRBV11-3 to TRBJ2-1, with 11 nucleotides matching TRBD2. The CDR3 sequence is 15 residues long. Germline V CDR1 and CDR2: SGHNT, YENEEA. The V gene end was trimmed by 5 bases and the J gene end by 4 bases; junction bases not matched to a gene: 4. CDR3 DNA sequence: TGTGCCAGCAGCCAAATAGCGGGAGGGTACAATGAGCAGTTCTTC. Its translation: CASSQIAGGYNEQFF.

The chain recombines TRBV6-1 with TRBJ1-1; 8 bases fit TRBD1. Germline loops: CDR1 MNHNS, CDR2 SASEGT. V lost 7 bases and J lost 3; bases outside the gene matches: 10. There are 15 residues in the CDR3. Here the CDR3 DNA reads TGTGCCAGCAAACCACGGACAGGGTGGGACACTGAAGCTTTCTTT. It translates to CASKPRTGWDTEAFF.

The chain carries TRBV6-1 and TRBJ2-3; TRBD1 matches 9 bases. The CDR3 has 14 amino acids. Germline loops: CDR1 MNHNS, CDR2 SASEGT. With 10 bases clipped from V and 3 bases from J, the junction kept 8 bases outside the gene matches. This CDR3 reads CATRLQGATDTQYF. The CDR3 bases are TGTGCCACCCGGTTACAGGGGGCGACAGATACGCAGTATTTT.

The rearrangement links TRBV7-6 to TRBJ2-3; TRBD2 agrees at 10 bases. The CDR3 runs to 15 residues. Germline V gene data show CDR1 as SGHVS and CDR2 as FNYEAQ. With V trimmed by 5 bases and J by 3 bases, 5 bases remained unmatched. CDR3 sequence reads: CASSAGLAVTDTQYF. In DNA, the CDR3 is TGTGCCAGCAGCGCCGGACTAGCGGTTACAGATACGCAGTATTTT. The full variable domain, in which reference TRBV7-6 and TRBJ2-3 provide the parts outside the CDR3, is GAGVSQSPRYKVTKRGQDVALRCDPISGHVSLYWYRQALGQGPEFLTYFNYEAQQDKSGLPNDRFSAERPEGSISTLTIQRTEQRDSAMYRCASSAGLAVTDTQYFGPGTRLTVL.

In this sample, this clone turned up once. This sequence joins TRBV27 and TRBJ2-2; D gene unclear. V gave up 3 bases and J gave up 2 bases, with 4 bases separating them. The CDR3 consists of 13 residues. CDR1 is MNHEY and CDR2 is SMNVEV in the germline V gene (reference sequence). CDR3 nucleotides: TGTGCCAGCAGTTTCCCCAACACCGGGGAGCTGTTTTTT. This translates into CASSFPNTGELFF.

The chain carries TRBV7-2 and TRBJ2-1, with 9 bases matching TRBD2. The CDR3 is 18 amino acids. V shed 1 base and J 4 bases; nucleotides not matched to a gene: 11. Germline V lookup: CDR1 SGHTA, CDR2 FQGNSA. The CDR3 is CASSLVSLAGALYNEQFF. DNA for the CDR3: TGTGCCAGCAGCTTAGTATCCTTAGCGGGAGCCCTATACAATGAGCAGTTCTTC.

V and J are TRBV6-5 and TRBJ1-5; 7 nucleotides line up with TRBD1. Trimming took 5 bases from V and 0 from J; bases not matched to a gene: 4. Germline CDR1 is MNHEY and CDR2 is SVGAGI. The CDR3 runs to 15 residues. The CDR3 loop reads CASSRQGYSNQPQHF. For the CDR3, the DNA is TGTGCCAGCAGTAGACAGGGATATAGCAATCAGCCCCAGCATTTT.

V is TRBV19 and J is TRBJ2-2; D not resolved. Germline assignment: CDR1 LNHDA and CDR2 SQIVND (reference sequence). The CDR3 spans 14 residues. The V end was cut by 3 bases, the J end by 0 bases, with 5 bases between. CDR3 sequence: CASSIPPNTGELFF. The CDR3 bases are TGTGCCAGTAGTATTCCTCCGAACACCGGGGAGCTGTTTTTT.

The rearrangement joins TRBV2 to TRBJ2-5; 7 nucleotides match TRBD1. The V and J ends lost 2 bases and 5 bases, in that order; junction bases with no gene match: 5. The CDR3 is made up of 14 amino acids. Germline assignment: CDR1 SNHLY and CDR2 FYNNEI. CDR3 in amino acids: CASSERGGQETQYF. In DNA, the CDR3 is TGTGCCAGCAGTGAACGAGGGGGACAGGAGACCCAGTACTTC.

The genes are TRBV9 and TRBJ2-7; TRBD2 might be the D (6 bases). Trimming took 2 bases from V and 12 from J, leaving 21 bases between them. The CDR3 runs to 14 residues. Germline V lookup: CDR1 SGDLS, CDR2 YYNGEE. This CDR3 is CASSVYSDRGSPYF. For the CDR3, the DNA is TGTGCCAGCAGCGTCTACTCCGATCGGGGGAGTCCGTACTTC.

This chain uses TRBV29-1 with TRBJ2-6; no reliable D call. The CDR3 has 13 amino acids. Germline CDR1 SQVTM, CDR2 ANQGSEA. The V and J ends lost 6 bases and 4 bases respectively, with 10 bases between them. CDR3 DNA: TGCAGCGTGTTTTCTGCCGGGGCCAACGTCCTGACTTTC. Translation gives CSVFSAGANVLTF.

CDR3 sequence (DNA): TGTGCTGGGCGGGGACCCCGTAGCACAGATACGCAGTATTTT. As protein: CAGRGPRSTDTQYF. The chain couples TRBV12-5 to TRBJ2-3; D perhaps matches TRBD2 (6 bases). Trimming pared 11 bases from V and 0 bases from J, leaving 15 bases between. The CDR3 loop spans 14 amino acids. Per germline, CDR1 LGHNT and CDR2 FRNRAP. The complete variable domain, with remaining parts taken from reference TRBV12-5 and TRBJ2-3, reads DARVTQTPRHKVTEMGQEVTMRCQPILGHNTVFWYRQTMMQGLELLAYFRNRAPLDDSGMPKDRFSAEMPDATLATLKIQPSEPRDSAVYFCAGRGPRSTDTQYFGPGTRLTVL.

This chain links TRBV5-1 with TRBJ2-1, with D possibly being TRBD2 (6 bases). The CDR3 covers 18 residues. CDR1 SGHRS and CDR2 YFSETQ come from the germline V gene. The V gene lost 2 bases and the J gene lost 8 bases, with 26 bases spanning the gap. The CDR3 DNA follows: TGCGCCAGCAGCTTCCCTAGCTCCTATACGGGACTCAACGATGAGCAGTTCTTC. Protein sequence: CASSFPSSYTGLNDEQFF.

The chain joins TRBV7-2 to TRBJ2-7; D is possibly TRBD1 (6 bases). The CDR3 runs 15 residues. CDR1 and CDR2 (germline): SGHTA, FQGNSA. The V gene lost 2 bases and the J gene lost 2 bases, with 13 bases spanning the gap. The CDR3 nucleotides are TGTGCCAGCAGCTTACCGGCAGGGGTCGCCTACGAGCAGTACTTC. Residues: CASSLPAGVAYEQYF.

The chain links TRBV12-5 to TRBJ1-3; TRBD1 agrees at 7 bases. From germline, CDR1 is LGHNT and CDR2 FRNRAP. This CDR3 is built from 14 residues. Losses at the gene ends were 8 bases for V and 2 bases for J; bases not matched to a gene: 6. The CDR3 DNA reads TGTGCTAGTAGACAGGGAATCGCTGGAAACACCATATATTTT. It codes for CASRQGIAGNTIYF.

V gene TRBV6-1 combines with J gene TRBJ1-3; unclear D gene. V was cut by 4 bases and J by 0 bases, with 13 bases left in between. Per the germline V gene, CDR1 is MNHNS and CDR2 is SASEGT. CDR3 length: 16 residues. CDR3 residues: CASSAFGRTSGNTIYF. The CDR3 nucleotides are TGTGCCAGCAGTGCATTTGGGCGGACCTCTGGAAACACCATATATTTT.

V and J are TRBV29-1 and TRBJ1-5; no clear D gene. CDR1 and CDR2 (germline): SQVTM, ANQGSEA. The CDR3 consists of 13 residues. Trimming pared 3 bases from V and 7 bases from J, leaving 13 bases between. The CDR3 here is CSVEGAGDQPQHF. The CDR3 DNA sequence: TGCAGCGTTGAGGGTGCGGGCGACCAGCCCCAGCATTTT.

This clone was detected only once. This rearrangement joins TRBV7-8 to TRBJ1-2; D ambiguous. Germline-derived CDR1 and CDR2 are SGHVS and FQNEAQ. The germline V and J ends were trimmed by 10 bases and 4 bases, with 13 bases remaining between them. This CDR3 is 12 amino acids long. DNA of the CDR3: TGTGCCACCGGACCGCCCGCCTATGGCTACACCTTC. Its protein is CATGPPAYGYTF.

In this sample, this clone turned up a few times. The genes are TRBV7-9 and TRBJ2-3; tentative D call: TRBD2 (5 bases). V was trimmed by 5 bases and J by 0 bases, leaving 18 bases between them. The CDR3 contains 17 residues. Looked up from germline, CDR1 is SEHNR and CDR2 is FQNEAQ (reference sequence). The CDR3 sequence is CASSPIGASFSTDTQYF. In nucleotides, the CDR3 is TGTGCCAGCAGCCCCATAGGCGCTAGCTTCAGCACAGATACGCAGTATTTT.